Sequencing of this T cell receptor (beta chain) was carried out in a study of CD8+ T cells in alopecia areata. On the study more broadly: Treatment of the treated patients consisted of oral tofacitinib, 5 to 10 mg twice daily. The authors scored treated patients' severity by affected scalp percentage. Overall study findings and caveats: Relative to mice, TCR sharing across patients was less clear, a difference possibly HLA-related. Lesional scalp exceeded normal scalp in clonality, especially in alopecia totalis/universalis.

Noted treatment: oral pan-JAK inhibitor, 5-10 mg twice daily. As regards this clone: Its target is not known.

V gave up 2 bases and J gave up 8 bases; unmatched junction bases: 6. The CDR3 has 14 residues. In germline, CDR1 is SGHRS, CDR2 YFSETQ. Extracted RNA was reverse transcribed, and the resulting cDNA served as sequencing template. The table came from immunoSEQ multiplex PCR; TCRdb's copy has only in-frame clones and leaves some out. The sample lists roughly 200,000 clones, 40% to 45% seen once, with about 2.6% in the top ten. The sequencing used CD4+ T cells sorted from blood, collected around week 37, from a patient treated with tofacitinib. This clonotype was obtained from a human donor with alopecia areata. J is TRBJ2-1 and V is TRBV5-1; 8 positions agree with TRBD2. This CDR3 reads CASSFRAGGDEQFF. CDR3 coding DNA: TGCGCCAGCAGCTTTCGGGCGGGAGGCGATGAGCAGTTCTTC.